Listed below are T cell receptor beta chains from one sample, sequenced in a study of T cells in Graves' hyperthyroidism and ophthalmopathy. TCRdb used MiXCR to reprocess the multiplex PCR reads, holding one entry per CDR3 protein. The top ten clones hold around 15% of a sample with around 700,000 distinct CDR3 sequences, roughly 20% of them seen once. The sample consisted of blood. The receptors here all came from a woman between 50 and 59 years old with Graves' hyperthyroidism that later progressed to Graves' ophthalmopathy. Each CDR3 is given with its conserved first and last residue. D genes are given only for firm matches. Some rows have no size entry. The others give once, few or many, or a class for an expanded clone.

size	V	D	J	DNA	CDR3
many	TRBV18	TRBD2	TRBJ2-3	TGTGCCAGCTCACCCCCCGGGACTAGGACAGATACGCAGTATTTT	CASSPPGTRTDTQYF
once	TRBV12-3/TRBV12-4	NA	TRBJ1-5	TGTGCCACGCGCCTGGGGGCTGGAGCCCAGCATTTT	CATRLGAGAQHF
many	TRBV12-3/TRBV12-4	NA	TRBJ2-7	TGTGCCAGCAGTCTCGCATTTGTGTACGAGCAGTACTTC	CASSLAFVYEQYF
NA	TRBV25-1	NA	TRBJ1-6	TGTGCCAGCAGGCCCCCTCGGAGTTCGATTAATTCACCCCTCCACTTT	CASRPPRSSINSPLHF
many	TRBV12-3/TRBV12-4	NA	TRBJ1-6	TGTGCCAGCAGTTTAGTGACAGGAAATTCACCCCTCCACTTT	CASSLVTGNSPLHF
few	TRBV7-8	NA	TRBJ1-5	TGTGCCAGCAGCCCGCGGGGACGGAATAGCAATCAGCCCCAGCATTTT	CASSPRGRNSNQPQHF
NA	TRBV6-4	TRBD1	TRBJ1-1	TGTGCCAGCAGCCGCTCGGCAGGGGGGGTAGGTGGCACTGAAGCTTTCTTT	CASSRSAGGVGGTEAFF
NA	TRBV2	NA	TRBJ2-2	TGTGCCAGCAGTGAAGCGTGGGATAACACCGGGGAGCTGTTTTTT	CASSEAWDNTGELFF
NA	TRBV4-1	NA	TRBJ1-3	TGCGCCAGCAGCCAAACACAGGGTTCTGGAAACACCATATATTTT	CASSQTQGSGNTIYF
few	TRBV25-1	TRBD1	TRBJ1-1	TGTGCCAGCAGAAAGAGACAGGGGGCGGACACTGAAGCTTTCTTT	CASRKRQGADTEAFF
NA	TRBV24-1	NA	TRBJ2-1	TGTGCCACCAGTGATAGCCGGGCAGGCGATGAGCAGTTCTTC	CATSDSRAGDEQFF
few	TRBV6-5	NA	TRBJ1-2	TGTGCCAGCAGTTCGGCAGGCTATGGCTACACCTTC	CASSSAGYGYTF
many	TRBV11-2	NA	TRBJ1-1	TGTGCCAGCAGCTTAGTTAGAATGGGGCCTCCGACTGAAGCTTTCTTT	CASSLVRMGPPTEAFF
few	TRBV15	NA	TRBJ1-5	TGTGCCACCAGCAGTGACCGTGCTTACAGCAATCAGCCCCAGCATTTT	CATSSDRAYSNQPQHF
few	TRBV4-1	NA	TRBJ2-7	TGCGCCAGCAGCCGTGGGGGGCCCTCCTACGAGCAGTACTTC	CASSRGGPSYEQYF
many	TRBV7-3	NA	TRBJ2-1	TGTGCCAGCAGCCCGACCCGGGCAGGAGTCGACAATGAGCAGTTCTTC	CASSPTRAGVDNEQFF
NA	TRBV9	TRBD1	TRBJ1-4	TGTGCCAGCAGCTCAGGGACAGGGGAGGGAGAAAAACTGTTTTTT	CASSSGTGEGEKLFF
few	TRBV20-1	NA	TRBJ2-7	TGCAGTGCTAGAGCGGGGGGCCAAACCTACGAGCAGTACTTC	CSARAGGQTYEQYF
many	TRBV11-2	NA	TRBJ1-1	TGTGCCAGCAGCTGGGGGGACGGACGGGGGGGTCGTGAAGCTTTCTTT	CASSWGDGRGGREAFF
many	TRBV30	NA	TRBJ1-1	TGTGCCTGGAGTTGGGTGGGGGGTCGGAACACTGAAGCTTTCTTT	CAWSWVGGRNTEAFF
few	TRBV6-1	NA	TRBJ1-2	TGTGCCAGCAGCCCTTCGACGGTCTATGGCTACACCTTC	CASSPSTVYGYTF
many	TRBV2	NA	TRBJ2-5	TGTGCCAGCAGTGAAGGCAGGGGAGGAGAGACCCAGTACTTC	CASSEGRGGETQYF
NA	TRBV11-2	NA	TRBJ1-4	TGTGCCAGCAGCTTAGTGGGGGCGCTTAAGGAAAAACTGTTTTTT	CASSLVGALKEKLFF
NA	TRBV5-1	NA	TRBJ2-7	TGCGCCAGCAGCTCCGAAACCATCTACGAACAGTACTTC	CASSSETIYEQYF
NA	TRBV6-1	TRBD1	TRBJ1-4	TGTGCCAGCACAGGACAGGGTTCGGAAAAACTGTTTTTT	CASTGQGSEKLFF
NA	TRBV5-1	NA	TRBJ2-1	TGCGCCAGCAGCTTGGCCTGGTACGGGGTGAATGAGCAGTTCTTC	CASSLAWYGVNEQFF
many	TRBV30	NA	TRBJ2-3	TGTGCCTGGAGTGAGGCGGTCCCCTACACAGATACGCAGTATTTT	CAWSEAVPYTDTQYF
few	TRBV6-5	NA	TRBJ2-1	TGTGCCAGCAGTTACGATACACCTAGCTCCTACAATGAGCAGTTCTTC	CASSYDTPSSYNEQFF
NA	TRBV4-2	NA	TRBJ2-1	TGTGCCAGCAGCCCGTCCGGGAGCCCGTACAATGAGCAGTTCTTC	CASSPSGSPYNEQFF
NA	TRBV28	NA	TRBJ1-1	TGTGCCAGCAGTTTCGGGACACCTAACACTGAAGCTTTCTTT	CASSFGTPNTEAFF
NA	TRBV4-1	NA	TRBJ1-3	TGCGCCAGCAGCCTCTTACAGGGACGTAGCTCTGGAAACACCATATATTTT	CASSLLQGRSSGNTIYF
many	TRBV11-2	NA	TRBJ1-1	TGTGCCAGCAGCCGTACTGGAGGGATGAACACTGAAGCTTTCTTT	CASSRTGGMNTEAFF
NA	TRBV29-1	NA	TRBJ1-2	TGCAGCGTTGAAGGGGTAGGGAGCTATGGCTACACCTTC	CSVEGVGSYGYTF
few	TRBV20-1	NA	TRBJ1-5	TGCAGTGCTGGGGACTTTTCCCAGCATTTT	CSAGDFSQHF
few	TRBV29-1	NA	TRBJ2-2	TGCAGCGTTTTCGACTCGAACACCGGGGAGCTGTTTTTT	CSVFDSNTGELFF
NA	TRBV12-3/TRBV12-4	NA	TRBJ2-3	TGTGCCAGCAGTTGGTGGGCGGATACGCAGTATTTT	CASSWWADTQYF
NA	TRBV7-6	NA	TRBJ1-2	TGTGCCAGCAGCTTTTTCCCGTTGCTGCACTATGGCTACACCTTC	CASSFFPLLHYGYTF
few	TRBV5-8	TRBD1	TRBJ2-5	TGTGCCAGCAGCTTGGACAGGGGGGAGCAAGAGACCCAGTACTTC	CASSLDRGEQETQYF
NA	TRBV10-3	NA	TRBJ1-5	TGTGCCATCAATGAGAACCGCAATCAGCCCCAGCATTTT	CAINENRNQPQHF
many	TRBV3-1	NA	TRBJ2-2	TGTGCCAGCAGCCAAGAACGAGGGGGGCCTAACACCGGGGAGCTGTTTTTT	CASSQERGGPNTGELFF
many	TRBV27	NA	TRBJ1-1	TGTGCCAGCAGCCCCCGGGGGGCGGCTGAAGCTTTCTTT	CASSPRGAAEAFF
many	TRBV3-1	TRBD1	TRBJ2-7	TGTGCCAGCAGCCAAGCGTCCCTGGACAGGGGGTCCTACGAGCAGTACTTC	CASSQASLDRGSYEQYF